Reported below is one T cell receptor (beta chain). The antigen remains unidentified. Whole-blood total RNA was extracted without T cell sorting. CDR3 length equals 13 residues. CDR1 DFQATT and CDR2 SNEGSKA come from the germline V gene (reference sequence). The sample originates from a study of monozygotic twins with inflammatory bowel disease. Study-wide results and limits: Part of the variability in patient repertoires may have come from differing immunosuppressive treatments. There was no support for any single strong signal or clonotype associated with IBD.

Incorporation of UMIs carrying a 6-nucleotide sample barcode was performed by template switching. TCRdb reprocessed the 5' RACE reads and stores each CDR3 protein as one record, lacking DNA. Reported are some 200,000 distinct CDR3 sequences; the ten largest clones contain about 8%. The sequence came from a human donor with ulcerative colitis or Crohn's disease, or a healthy co-twin of an affected twin (not recorded which). What was sequenced was blood. The gene calls are TRBV20-1 and TRBJ2-2; the D call of TRBD1 rests on TCRdb alone, since no DNA is present to check it. The chain's CDR3 is CSATDRATGELFF.